This is a list of T cell receptor beta chains from one sample in a study of T cell responses to AZD1222 COVID-19 vaccine. Sequencing was performed with immunoSEQ multiplex PCR; in TCRdb, only in-frame clones are kept and a portion is missing. The sample yields fewer than 200,000 clones, around 89% seen once. Material: peripheral blood, obtained 28 days after the second AZD1222 dose. The source is an adult who received the AZD1222 COVID-19 vaccine. The CDR3 runs from the conserved cysteine through the conserved F or W. A D gene is named only where the DNA matches it firmly. Not all rows give a size; the values are once, few, many and, for expanded clones, a class.

d_call j_call clone_size v_call cdr3_nt cdr3_aa
TRBD1 TRBJ1-2 NA TRBV19 TGTGCCAGTAGTCCGCAACAGGGGTGGGGCTACACCTTC CASSPQQGWGYTF
NA TRBJ2-1 NA TRBV7-2 TGTGCCAGCAGACGACCCCCGTCGAAGTACAATGAGCAGTTCTTC CASRRPPSKYNEQFF
NA TRBJ2-1 NA TRBV11-1 TGTGCCAGCAGCCCGGGTGGGGATGAGCAGTTCTTC CASSPGGDEQFF
NA TRBJ2-2 NA TRBV18 TGTGCCAGCTCACCACAGGCGCGGGAAACCGGGGAGCTGTTTTTT CASSPQARETGELFF
TRBD1 TRBJ1-2 NA TRBV4-3 TGCGCCAGCAGCCAAGGGGCAGGGGGCTATGGCTACACCTTC CASSQGAGGYGYTF
TRBD2 TRBJ2-3 NA TRBV27 TGTGCCAGCAGTTTAGGGACTACCCTCACAGATACGCAGTATTTT CASSLGTTLTDTQYF
NA TRBJ2-3 NA TRBV5-1 TGCGCCAGCAGGGTCTCGGGACTCGACACCAATACGCAGTATTTT CASRVSGLDTNTQYF
NA TRBJ1-1 NA TRBV7-9 TGTGCCAGCAGCGAGCCGGGGAGTGACACTGAAGCTTTCTTT CASSEPGSDTEAFF
TRBD2 TRBJ2-5 few TRBV2 TGTGCCAGCAGTGGCGGGACTAGCGGGAGGCCACAAGAGACCCAGTACTTC CASSGGTSGRPQETQYF
TRBD2 TRBJ2-7 NA TRBV27 TGTGCCAGCAGTTTAGGGCTAGCGGGGAGCTACGAGCAGTACTTC CASSLGLAGSYEQYF
NA TRBJ1-2 NA TRBV6-5 TGTGCCAGCAGTTACAATAGCTATGGGGACTATGGCTACACCTTC CASSYNSYGDYGYTF
TRBD1 TRBJ2-5 NA TRBV5-1 TGCGCCAGCAGCTTGAGGACAGGGGAAGAGACCCAGTACTTC CASSLRTGEETQYF
TRBD1 TRBJ2-7 once TRBV6-5 TGTGCCAGCAGTTGGGACAGGGCCTACGAGCAGTACTTC CASSWDRAYEQYF
TRBD1 TRBJ1-5 NA TRBV19 TGTGCCAGTACCTCGGTGACAGGGGCAAATCAGCCCCAGCATTTT CASTSVTGANQPQHF
TRBD2 TRBJ2-1 NA TRBV27 TGTGCCAGCAGCCGTCTTTCAGCGGGGCTTTACAATGAGCAGTTCTTC CASSRLSAGLYNEQFF